This T cell receptor beta chain derives from a study of blood T cell repertoires in COVID-19. CDR3 length: 15 residues. Germline CDR1 and CDR2: SGHRS and YFSETQ. The ends lost 2 bases at V and 7 bases at J; junction bases unmatched: 12. Sequencing was performed with immunoSEQ multiplex PCR; in TCRdb, only in-frame clones are kept and a portion is missing. The sample shows 150,000 to 200,000 clones, around 89% of them seen only once. Sequenced: peripheral blood. The rearrangement uses TRBV5-1 and TRBJ2-7; 7 bases match TRBD2. The receptor comes from a human donor in a cohort sampled during active COVID-19. The CDR3 is CASSFDSSGVWEQYF. In DNA, the CDR3 is TGCGCCAGCAGCTTCGATTCCAGCGGGGTATGGGAGCAGTACTTC.